A selection of T cell receptor beta chains follows, all from one sample in a study of T cells in Graves' hyperthyroidism and ophthalmopathy. TCRdb itself ran the multiplex PCR reads through MiXCR, one entry per CDR3 protein. In the table there are a few hundred thousand distinct CDR3 sequences, 15% to 17% of which are singletons. The sample was blood. These receptors originate from a woman between 25 and 40 years old with Graves' hyperthyroidism. The CDR3 runs from the conserved cysteine through the conserved F or W. D genes are given only for firm matches. A clone size is listed for some rows: how often the clone was seen (once, few, many), or a class if it is expanded.

TRBD1	few	TRBV2	TRBJ2-2	TGTGCCAGCAGCCGGGACAGGGTTTTACTCCGGGAGCTGTTTTTT	CASSRDRVLLRELFF
TRBD1	few	TRBV30	TRBJ1-2	TGTGCCTGGAGTGTTCCCACAGGGGTCTATGGCTACACCTTC	CAWSVPTGVYGYTF
TRBD2	NA	TRBV5-5	TRBJ2-7	TGTGCCAGCAGCTTGGGTGGACTAGCGGGAGGTAGAGCCTACGAGCAGTACTTC	CASSLGGLAGGRAYEQYF
TRBD1	many	TRBV2	TRBJ1-6	TGTGCCAGCACGTATCAGGGGGAAAGTAATTCACCCCTCCACTTT	CASTYQGESNSPLHF
TRBD2	NA	TRBV3-1	TRBJ2-1	TGTGCCAGCAGCCAAGGTGCCGGGACTAGCGCCAATGAGCAGTTCTTC	CASSQGAGTSANEQFF
NA	many	TRBV5-1	TRBJ2-7	TGCGCCAGCAGCTTGCAGGGCACACTGTACGAGCAGTACTTC	CASSLQGTLYEQYF
TRBD2	few	TRBV20-1	TRBJ2-3	TGCAGTGCTAGAGGTCGTAGCGGGAGGTTTGGCACAGATACGCAGTATTTT	CSARGRSGRFGTDTQYF
NA	NA	TRBV19	TRBJ2-3	TGTGCCAGTGCTGAGCACACAGATACGCAGTATTTT	CASAEHTDTQYF
NA	NA	TRBV10-3	TRBJ2-5	TGTGCCAGCGCCTACTCCCAAGAGACCCAGTACTTC	CASAYSQETQYF
TRBD1	NA	TRBV24-1	TRBJ2-1	TGTGCCACCAGTGATTTTGCGGGACAGGGTAGTAATGAGCAGTTCTTC	CATSDFAGQGSNEQFF
NA	many	TRBV7-9	TRBJ2-7	TGTGCCAGCAGCGTAGACCCAGCTAAGCAGTACTTC	CASSVDPAKQYF
NA	few	TRBV15	TRBJ2-2	TGTGCCACCAGCAGAGGCCGGGGCCCCACCGGGGAGCTGTTTTTT	CATSRGRGPTGELFF
NA	many	TRBV30	TRBJ2-5	TGTGCCTGGAGTGTACAAGAGACCCAGTACTTC	CAWSVQETQYF
TRBD1	many	TRBV15	TRBJ1-1	TGTGCCACCAGCCCAGGCCGAGGGGGCGGCACTGAAGCTTTCTTT	CATSPGRGGGTEAFF
TRBD2	many	TRBV28	TRBJ2-1	TGTGCCAGCAGTCCGGGGACTAGCGGGGAGTTACGCAATGAGCAGTTCTTC	CASSPGTSGELRNEQFF
NA	many	TRBV29-1	TRBJ1-1	TGCAGCGTTGAGACAGGTTTAAACACTGAAGCTTTCTTT	CSVETGLNTEAFF
TRBD1	many	TRBV27	TRBJ2-2	TGTGCCAGCACCCATGGACAGGGTAGCGGGGAGCTGTTTTTT	CASTHGQGSGELFF
TRBD2	NA	TRBV6-7	TRBJ2-1	TGTGCCAGCAGTTACCAGACTAGCGGGAGCTACAATGAGCAGTTCTTC	CASSYQTSGSYNEQFF
NA	few	TRBV29-1	TRBJ2-1	TGCAGCGTTGAAGGGGGCCACAATGAGCAGTTCTTC	CSVEGGHNEQFF
NA	NA	TRBV19	TRBJ2-1	TGTGCCAGTAGTAAGCTACAGTCCACCATTCACAATGAGCAGTTCTTC	CASSKLQSTIHNEQFF
NA	few	TRBV7-2	TRBJ2-2	TGTGCCAGCAGCTTATTCGCTAGCTCGGACACCGGGGAGCTGTTTTTT	CASSLFASSDTGELFF
TRBD2	few	TRBV7-2	TRBJ2-1	TGTGCCAGCAGCTTAGCTGGTACGGGACTAGCGAGCTACAATGAGCAGTTCTTC	CASSLAGTGLASYNEQFF
NA	many	TRBV3-1	TRBJ2-2	TGTGCCAGCAGCCAAATTCTCCCACACACCGGGGAGCTGTTTTTT	CASSQILPHTGELFF
NA	NA	TRBV9	TRBJ1-4	TGTGCCAGCAGCGTGGCAAGGGATAATGAAAAACTGTTTTTT	CASSVARDNEKLFF
NA	many	TRBV20-1	TRBJ1-6	TGCAGTGCCTTGAGTAGCGCCTATTCACCCCTCCACTTT	CSALSSAYSPLHF
NA	NA	TRBV18	TRBJ2-6	TGTGCCAGCTCACCAATGCTGAGCTCTGGGGCCAACGTCCTGACTTTC	CASSPMLSSGANVLTF
TRBD1	NA	TRBV30	TRBJ2-2	TGTGCCTGGAGTTTCAACAGGGGGACCGGGGAGCTGTTTTTT	CAWSFNRGTGELFF
TRBD2	NA	TRBV19	TRBJ2-3	TGTGCCAGTAGTAACCAACTAGCGGGGTCCACAGATACGCAGTATTTT	CASSNQLAGSTDTQYF
NA	NA	TRBV6-2/TRBV6-3	TRBJ2-7	TGTGCCAGCAGTTCCGGACAGCATTACTCCTACGAGCAGTACTTC	CASSSGQHYSYEQYF
NA	few	TRBV6-1	TRBJ2-7	TGTGCCAGCAGTGAAGTTGGAACTAGACCTACCTACGAGCAGTACTTC	CASSEVGTRPTYEQYF
NA	many	TRBV20-1	TRBJ1-6	TGCAGTGCTAGAGGGGGGTATAATTCACCCCTCCACTTT	CSARGGYNSPLHF
TRBD1	few	TRBV2	TRBJ2-5	TGTGCCAGCGTCGGGACAGGGACGTTCCAAGAGACCCAGTACTTC	CASVGTGTFQETQYF
NA	many	TRBV11-2	TRBJ1-2	TGTGCCAGCAGCTTAGCCTATGGCTACACCTTC	CASSLAYGYTF
TRBD1	NA	TRBV6-1	TRBJ1-2	TGTGCCAGCAGTGATCCGGGACAGGGTAGCTACACCTTC	CASSDPGQGSYTF
NA	many	TRBV18	TRBJ2-3	TGTGCCAGCTCACAGACGGAATCAGATACGCAGTATTTT	CASSQTESDTQYF
TRBD1	many	TRBV20-1	TRBJ1-2	TGCAGTGCTAGTCGGGGACAGGGTGGTGGCTACACCTTC	CSASRGQGGGYTF
TRBD1	many	TRBV5-1	TRBJ2-1	TGCGCCAGCAGCTTGGGACAGGGGGGGCCATACAATGAGCAGTTCTTC	CASSLGQGGPYNEQFF
NA	NA	TRBV6-4	TRBJ2-3	TGTGCCAGCAGTGACGGACAAAACACAGATACGCAGTATTTT	CASSDGQNTDTQYF
NA	many	TRBV5-1	TRBJ2-2	TGCGCCAGCAGCTACAGGGACTCGAACACCGGGGAGCTGTTTTTT	CASSYRDSNTGELFF
NA	few	TRBV19	TRBJ2-1	TGTGCCAGTAGTTCCCGGGAGCCTCACAATGAGCAGTTCTTC	CASSSREPHNEQFF
NA	many	TRBV12-3/TRBV12-4	TRBJ2-7	TGTGCCAGCAGTTCACGAAGGGGGTTGAACGAGCAGTACTTC	CASSSRRGLNEQYF